The rows below give T cell receptor beta chains drawn from one sample of a study of persistence of HIV-infected CD4 T cells. Generated by immunoSEQ multiplex PCR, the TCRdb table keeps only in-frame clones and is missing some. There are about 40,000 clones in the sample; more than 75% occur only once, and about 14% lies in the top ten. No antigen is known for these receptors. Sequencing used CD4+ T cells sorted from PBMCs after approximately 19-hour stimulation, obtained from a patient who received antiretroviral therapy. The receptor source for this set is an adult man with HIV who was CMV-seropositive. The CDR3 runs from the conserved cysteine through the conserved F or W. D genes are given only for firm matches. Rows give clone size only sometimes, using once, few, many, or a class for an expanded clone.

v_gene: TRBV5-1; j_gene: TRBJ1-2; d_gene: NA; abundance: NA; CDR3aa: CASSLDGDYGYTF; CDR3nt: TGCGCCAGCAGCTTGGATGGGGACTATGGCTACACCTTC
v_gene: TRBV19; j_gene: TRBJ2-3; d_gene: TRBD1; abundance: NA; CDR3aa: CASSIVARGHGTDTQYF; CDR3nt: TGTGCCAGTAGTATAGTCGCCAGGGGGCACGGCACAGATACGCAGTATTTT
v_gene: TRBV7-6; j_gene: TRBJ2-5; d_gene: NA; abundance: few; CDR3aa: CASSLQQRETQYF; CDR3nt: TGTGCCAGCAGCTTACAACAGAGAGAGACCCAGTACTTC
v_gene: TRBV19; j_gene: TRBJ2-1; d_gene: TRBD2; abundance: NA; CDR3aa: CASSISGGLQNNEQFF; CDR3nt: TGTGCCAGTAGTATTAGCGGGGGTCTACAGAACAATGAGCAGTTCTTC
v_gene: TRBV7-3; j_gene: TRBJ2-1; d_gene: TRBD2; abundance: NA; CDR3aa: CASSLTGLAGVGSYNEQFF; CDR3nt: TGTGCCAGCAGCTTAACGGGACTAGCGGGAGTCGGCTCCTACAATGAGCAGTTCTTC
v_gene: TRBV2; j_gene: TRBJ1-1; d_gene: NA; abundance: NA; CDR3aa: CASSPGTVTEAFF; CDR3nt: TGTGCCAGCAGTCCTGGGACGGTGACTGAAGCTTTCTTT
v_gene: TRBV5-6; j_gene: TRBJ1-2; d_gene: NA; abundance: NA; CDR3aa: CASSSPGSNYGYTF; CDR3nt: TGTGCCAGCAGCTCCCCGGGAAGTAACTATGGCTACACCTTC
v_gene: TRBV11-2; j_gene: TRBJ2-2; d_gene: NA; abundance: once; CDR3aa: CASSSRVLNTGELFF; CDR3nt: TGTGCCAGCAGCTCGAGAGTGCTGAACACCGGGGAGCTGTTTTTT
v_gene: TRBV3-1/TRBV3-2; j_gene: TRBJ2-3; d_gene: TRBD1; abundance: NA; CDR3aa: CASSHPAGTGMTDTQYF; CDR3nt: TGTGCCAGCAGCCACCCCGCGGGGACAGGGATGACAGATACGCAGTATTTT
v_gene: TRBV6-5; j_gene: TRBJ1-5; d_gene: TRBD1; abundance: NA; CDR3aa: CASLNPGGPQHF; CDR3nt: TGTGCCAGCCTTAACCCAGGGGGGCCCCAGCATTTT
v_gene: TRBV11-3; j_gene: TRBJ2-1; d_gene: NA; abundance: NA; CDR3aa: CASSYDGSYNEQFF; CDR3nt: TGTGCCAGCAGCTACGACGGCTCCTACAATGAGCAGTTCTTC
v_gene: TRBV4-1; j_gene: TRBJ2-4; d_gene: TRBD1; abundance: NA; CDR3aa: CASSQEGQSLAKNIQYF; CDR3nt: TGCGCCAGCAGCCAAGAGGGACAGTCCCTAGCCAAAAACATTCAGTACTTC
v_gene: TRBV11-3; j_gene: TRBJ2-5; d_gene: NA; abundance: medium-sized; CDR3aa: CASSFSRGRDTQETQYF; CDR3nt: TGTGCCAGCAGCTTTTCTCGGGGCAGGGATACGCAAGAGACCCAGTACTTC
v_gene: TRBV9; j_gene: TRBJ1-4; d_gene: TRBD1; abundance: NA; CDR3aa: CASSVGPRDRTFPNEKLFF; CDR3nt: TGTGCCAGCAGCGTAGGTCCCCGGGACAGGACCTTTCCCAATGAAAAACTGTTTTTT
v_gene: TRBV5-1; j_gene: TRBJ2-2; d_gene: TRBD2; abundance: once; CDR3aa: CASSVSSGGQRELFF; CDR3nt: TGCGCCAGCAGCGTCTCTAGCGGGGGGCAGAGGGAGCTGTTTTTT
v_gene: TRBV6-5; j_gene: TRBJ1-3; d_gene: NA; abundance: once; CDR3aa: CASTGRSSGNTIYF; CDR3nt: TGTGCCAGCACGGGACGGAGCTCTGGAAACACCATATATTTT
v_gene: TRBV28; j_gene: TRBJ1-2; d_gene: TRBD1; abundance: NA; CDR3aa: CASSFFSGTGPSNYGYTF; CDR3nt: TGTGCCAGCAGTTTTTTCTCCGGGACAGGGCCCTCTAACTATGGCTACACCTTC
v_gene: TRBV6-2/TRBV6-3; j_gene: TRBJ2-3; d_gene: TRBD2; abundance: NA; CDR3aa: CASSYPGLAGASTDTQYF; CDR3nt: TGTGCCAGCAGTTACCCGGGACTAGCGGGAGCTAGCACAGATACGCAGTATTTT
v_gene: TRBV9; j_gene: TRBJ2-3; d_gene: NA; abundance: NA; CDR3aa: CASSEQRFSTDTQYF; CDR3nt: TGTGCCAGCAGTGAACAGAGGTTCAGCACAGATACGCAGTATTTT
v_gene: TRBV10-1; j_gene: TRBJ2-5; d_gene: NA; abundance: NA; CDR3aa: CASSESTGQETQYF; CDR3nt: TGCGCCAGCAGTGAGTCGACGGGGCAAGAGACCCAGTACTTC
v_gene: TRBV24-1; j_gene: TRBJ2-5; d_gene: NA; abundance: NA; CDR3aa: CAATVQVQLLGETQYF; CDR3nt: TGTGCCGCCACGGTTCAAGTTCAACTCTTGGGAGAGACCCAGTACTTC
v_gene: TRBV4-3; j_gene: TRBJ2-6; d_gene: NA; abundance: NA; CDR3aa: CASSQDREAAGANVLTF; CDR3nt: TGCGCCAGCAGCCAAGACCGAGAAGCGGCCGGGGCCAACGTCCTGACTTTC
v_gene: TRBV30; j_gene: TRBJ1-6; d_gene: NA; abundance: NA; CDR3aa: CAWSPRRSAATPTPSPLHF; CDR3nt: TGTGCCTGGAGCCCACGACGAAGTGCGGCGACCCCTACTCCTTCACCCCTCCACTTT
v_gene: TRBV5-5; j_gene: TRBJ2-2; d_gene: NA; abundance: NA; CDR3aa: CASSLIPHTGELFF; CDR3nt: TGTGCCAGCAGCTTAATTCCGCATACCGGGGAGCTGTTTTTT
v_gene: TRBV5-8; j_gene: TRBJ1-2; d_gene: NA; abundance: NA; CDR3aa: CASSFRFTWDGTF; CDR3nt: TGTGCCAGCAGCTTCCGATTTACATGGGATGGCACCTTC
v_gene: TRBV27; j_gene: TRBJ1-3; d_gene: NA; abundance: NA; CDR3aa: CASSLHGPAGGSGNTIYF; CDR3nt: TGTGCCAGCAGTTTACATGGTCCCGCCGGGGGCTCTGGAAACACCATATATTTT
v_gene: TRBV6-1; j_gene: TRBJ2-1; d_gene: NA; abundance: NA; CDR3aa: CASSAASRSYNEQFF; CDR3nt: TGTGCCAGCAGTGCAGCGTCTCGCTCCTACAATGAGCAGTTCTTC
v_gene: TRBV18; j_gene: TRBJ1-1; d_gene: NA; abundance: few; CDR3aa: CASVPGQLTEAFF; CDR3nt: TGTGCCAGCGTCCCTGGCCAGCTCACTGAAGCTTTCTTT